These 20 T cell receptor beta chains originate from one sample sequenced in a study of shared clonotypes between healthy human individuals. Measured with immunoSEQ multiplex PCR; TCRdb has only the in-frame clones, and not every one. The repertoire holds about 510,000 clones, about 96% seen once, with roughly 0.06% in the top ten. Sequenced: naive CD4+ T cells sorted from blood. Subset specified: CD45RA+ positively selected. These receptors came from a woman in her thirties in good health.

V usage is TRBV28 and J usage is TRBJ2-1, with D tentatively TRBD2 (6 bases). V was pared by 1 base and J by 6 bases, with 19 bases between. The CDR3 is 17 residues long. Per germline, CDR1 MDHEN and CDR2 SYDVKM. The CDR3 DNA is TGTGCCAGCAGTTTATCGACTGGGGGGTCTAGGAGCAATGAGCAGTTCTTC. Protein sequence: CASSLSTGGSRSNEQFF.

V usage is TRBV6-1 and J usage is TRBJ2-5, with 10 nucleotides matching TRBD1. This CDR3 has 15 residues. V shed 8 bases and J 5 bases; nucleotides not matched to a gene: 11. Germline CDR1 MNHNS, CDR2 SASEGT. The CDR3 sequence: CASGTGEVLWETQYF. The CDR3 nucleotides read TGTGCCAGCGGGACAGGGGAGGTTCTGTGGGAGACCCAGTACTTC.

This sequence joins TRBV2 and TRBJ1-3; D is unclear. Germline lookup yields CDR1 SNHLY and CDR2 FYNNEI. CDR3 length: 16 amino acids. V lost 4 bases, J lost 3 bases, and 16 bases lay in between. The CDR3 spells CASSVAGQLLGNTIYF. As DNA, the CDR3 is TGTGCCAGCAGTGTGGCAGGCCAACTTCTTGGAAACACCATATATTTT.

This chain links TRBV5-1 with TRBJ1-1, with 7 bases identical to TRBD1. Germline V gives CDR1 SGHRS, CDR2 YFSETQ. V dropped 4 bases and J dropped 4; count of bases not matched to a gene: 7. CDR3 length equals 14 residues. The CDR3 here is CASSPLGTATEAFF. CDR3 nucleotides: TGCGCCAGCAGCCCCCTTGGGACAGCCACTGAAGCTTTCTTT.

In DNA, the CDR3 is TGCGCCAGCAGCCAAGGGATAGCGGGAGCCGGGGAGCTGTTTTTT. It encodes CASSQGIAGAGELFF. The V call is TRBV4-1, the J call TRBJ2-2; 9 bases map to TRBD2. Germline CDR1 is MGHRA and CDR2 is YSYEKL. J was trimmed by 6 bases and V by 1 base; bases with no gene match: 3. CDR3 size: 15 residues.

The CDR3, as DNA: TGTGCCAGCTGGGAATTGCCAGAGGGGTCACCCCTCCACTTT. Translating it yields CASWELPEGSPLHF. The chain links TRBV2 to TRBJ1-6; tentatively, D is TRBD1 (5 bases). The CDR3 spans 14 residues. Germline V lookup: CDR1 SNHLY, CDR2 FYNNEI. V dropped 8 bases and J dropped 10 bases, with 18 bases sitting between them.

The rearrangement links TRBV6-1 to TRBJ2-7; weak D call: TRBD2 (5 bases). Trimming took off 5 bases at V and 5 bases at J, with 7 bases between the two ends. The CDR3 is 11 amino acids. Per the germline V gene, CDR1 is MNHNS and CDR2 is SASEGT. The CDR3 region is CASSRGNEQYF. The DNA of the CDR3 is TGTGCCAGCAGTAGAGGGAACGAGCAGTACTTC.

The chain combines TRBV5-4 with TRBJ1-1, with no clear D. V lost 4 bases and J lost 2, with 9 bases in between. The CDR3 consists of 13 residues. CDR1 and CDR2 from the germline V gene are SGHNT and YYREEE (reference sequence). CDR3 sequence: CASSPVPNTEAFF. The CDR3 DNA sequence: TGTGCCAGCAGCCCGGTCCCCAACACTGAAGCTTTCTTT.

The V gene is TRBV19, the J gene TRBJ2-1; D gene ambiguous. The germline CDR1 and CDR2 sequences are LNHDA and SQIVND (reference sequence). The CDR3 spans 16 residues. V was cut by 4 bases and J by 1 base, with 14 bases left in between. The DNA of the CDR3 is TGTGCCAGTAGTAGGGTATCCTCGACATCCTACAATGAGCAGTTCTTC. The encoded protein is CASSRVSSTSYNEQFF.

CDR3 protein: CASRKGLPGDTQYF. The DNA for the CDR3 is TGTGCCAGCAGAAAGGGACTGCCGGGGGATACGCAGTATTTT. The chain recombines TRBV25-1 with TRBJ2-3, with a tentative D call TRBD2 (6 bases). The V gene's germline CDR1 is MGHDK and CDR2 SYGVNS. V shed 6 bases and J shed 6 bases, with 16 bases lying between them. The CDR3 is made up of 14 amino acids.

The chain carries TRBV19 and TRBJ1-1; TRBD1 might be the D (6 bases). Germline V gene sequence: CDR1 LNHDA, CDR2 SQIVND (reference sequence). This CDR3 is built from 16 residues. Trimming left V 2 bases short and J 1 base short, with 14 bases between. The CDR3 coding sequence is TGTGCCAGTAGTATAACCCCTCAGGGGTCGAACACTGAAGCTTTCTTT. Amino acids: CASSITPQGSNTEAFF.

The count of this clone is one. The CDR3 here is CASSLQGREPDTQYF. The DNA for the CDR3 is TGTGCCAGCAGCTTACAGGGGCGGGAGCCAGATACGCAGTATTTT. The V and J genes are TRBV7-2 and TRBJ2-3, with D perhaps TRBD2 (7 bases). Between the trimmed V and J ends, which lost 2 bases and 4 bases, there was a span of 13 bases. This CDR3 is 15 amino acids long. In germline, CDR1 is SGHTA, CDR2 FQGNSA.

This clone showed up just a few times. CDR3 amino acids: CASRGTGTQPQHF. In DNA form, the CDR3 reads TGTGCCAGCAGGGGGACAGGGACTCAGCCCCAGCATTTT. The chain couples TRBV2 to TRBJ1-5, with TRBD1 matching over 9 bases. The V gene's germline CDR1 is SNHLY and CDR2 FYNNEI. With V trimmed by 6 bases and J by 6 bases, 3 bases remained unmatched. The CDR3 runs to 13 residues.

The chain has TRBV5-6 and TRBJ2-7; D not resolved. CDR3 size: 11 residues. Trimming took off 1 base at V and 4 bases at J, with 3 bases between the two ends. Germline CDR1 and CDR2: SGHDT and YYEEEE. CDR3 loop: CASSLYYEQYF. The CDR3 DNA follows: TGTGCCAGCAGCTTGTATTACGAGCAGTACTTC.

The V gene is TRBV7-3, the J gene TRBJ2-5; no firm D call. The germline CDR1 and CDR2 sequences are SGHTA and FQGTGA. This CDR3 is built from 15 residues. Trimming left V 3 bases short and J 2 bases short, with 13 bases between. The CDR3 nucleotides are TGTGCCAGCAGCTTGAATAGACTGAGTCAAGAGACCCAGTACTTC. Its translation is CASSLNRLSQETQYF.

This rearrangement joins TRBV7-9 to TRBJ1-3, with a weak D call TRBD1 (5 bases). Trimming took 6 bases from V and 1 from J, leaving 16 bases between them. CDR3 length: 16 residues. Germline values: CDR1 SEHNR, CDR2 FQNEAQ (reference sequence). CDR3 nucleotide sequence: TGTGCCAGCAGGGGTTCGACAGTCCTTTCTGGAAACACCATATATTTT. This translates into CASRGSTVLSGNTIYF.

This rearrangement joins TRBV19 to TRBJ2-5; D might be TRBD1 (5 bases). The CDR3 has 13 amino acids. Germline-derived CDR1 and CDR2 are LNHDA and SQIVND (reference sequence). V was pared by 10 bases and J by 1 base, with 13 bases between. As DNA, the CDR3 is TGTGCCACTGGGGCGTCGGGCCAAGAGACCCAGTACTTC. The encoded protein is CATGASGQETQYF.

The J gene is TRBJ1-2, the V gene TRBV5-6, with a weak D call TRBD1 (5 bases). Germline CDR1 is SGHDT and CDR2 is YYEEEE. Between the trimmed V and J ends, which lost 1 base and 4 bases, there was a span of 14 bases. This CDR3 is built from 15 residues. CDR3 sequence reads: CASSLITGGRYGYTF. In DNA form, the CDR3 reads TGTGCCAGCAGCTTGATAACGGGGGGACGCTATGGCTACACCTTC. Full variable domain (outside the CDR3, taken from reference TRBV5-6 and TRBJ1-2): DAGVTQSPTHLIKTRGQQVTLRCSPKSGHDTVSWYQQALGQGPQFIFQYYEEEERQRGNFPDRFSGHQFPNYSSELNVNALLLGDSALYLCASSLITGGRYGYTFGSGTRLTVV.

V and J are TRBV7-9 and TRBJ2-3; 11 bases map to TRBD2. This CDR3 is built from 15 residues. Germline trimming cut 2 bases from V and 6 bases from J; bases unmatched to any gene: 4. Per germline, CDR1 SEHNR and CDR2 FQNEAQ (reference sequence). The chain's CDR3 is CASSLTSGSPDTQYF. The CDR3 DNA reads TGTGCCAGCAGCTTAACTAGCGGGAGTCCTGATACGCAGTATTTT. Combining the CDR3 with reference TRBV7-9 and TRBJ2-3 gives the whole variable domain DTGVSQNPRHKITKRGQNVTFRCDPISEHNRLYWYRQTLGQGPEFLTYFQNEAQLEKSRLLSDRFSAERPKGSFSTLEIQRTEQGDSAMYLCASSLTSGSPDTQYFGPGTRLTVL.

The DNA for the CDR3 is TGTGCCAGCAGCTTGGAAGCGACTAGCGGGGTCCTGGGCGAGCAGTACTTC. Translation: CASSLEATSGVLGEQYF. The V and J genes are TRBV5-4 and TRBJ2-5; 11 bases align to TRBD2. The better agreement between TRBJ2-7 and the DNA end casts doubt on the J call. Germline CDR1 reads SGHNT; CDR2 reads YYREEE (reference sequence). The CDR3 spans 17 residues.